This entry concerns a single T cell receptor (beta chain). Its antigen is unknown. Germline CDR1 is SGHTA and CDR2 is FQGNSA. Trimming removed 1 base from V and 5 bases from J, with 14 bases in between. CDR3 length equals 15 residues. These data belong to a study of T cells in localized non-small cell lung cancer. Study observations and caveats: There was an association of higher blood T cell density with longer overall survival.

Some clones are missing from TCRdb's copy, which holds only in-frame ones; the method was immunoSEQ multiplex PCR. Of approximately 4,200 clones listed, 85% to 95% are singletons. The V call is TRBV7-2, the J call TRBJ1-1; D perhaps matches TRBD1 (6 bases). The sample was peripheral blood, taken before any cancer treatment. The clonotype originates from a woman aged 40-70 years with stage I lung adenocarcinoma. For the CDR3, the DNA is TGTGCCAGCAGCTTAGTTGGGGGGCAAGGAACTGAAGCTTTCTTT. The encoded protein is CASSLVGGQGTEAFF.